The source of this T cell receptor (beta chain) is a study of blood T cells in healthy people across ages. Findings and caveats of the study: The study lacked donor CMV status, which possibly confounded expanded clonotype changes.

For this clonotype: No antigen is known for it.

The CDR3 length is 15 residues. V was clipped by 5 bases and J by 7 bases; unmatched bases: 14. Germline loops: CDR1 MNHNS, CDR2 SASEGT. A second about 6 to 11 cycle PCR used barcoded and J-beta primers. Per-sample output comprised a minimum of 2.5 million paired-end reads containing CDR3. TCRdb analysed the 5' RACE reads with MiXCR anew, one entry per CDR3 protein. The data show 1.5 million or so distinct CDR3 sequences, under 55% seen once. The sequencing input was blood. This receptor was obtained from a woman aged 18 to 35 in good health. The chain uses TRBV6-1 and TRBJ2-7; 7 bases are a match to TRBD1. The CDR3 DNA follows: TGTGCCAGCAGTCTCGGGACAGTCCCCTATAATGAGCAGTACTTC. It specifies CASSLGTVPYNEQYF.